This T cell receptor beta chain was recorded in a study of T cells in Graves' hyperthyroidism and ophthalmopathy. TCR beta CDR3 regions were amplified from RNA transcripts. HTBI primers were used for first-round RT-PCR of the TCR CDR3. TCRdb redid the calling of the multiplex PCR reads with MiXCR, one entry per CDR3 protein. The sample has 490,000 or so distinct CDR3 sequences; approximately 22% are singletons. CDR1 and CDR2 from the germline V gene are MNHNS and SASEGT. The CDR3 has 15 amino acids. The V and J ends lost 10 bases and 1 base, in that order; junction bases with no gene match: 9. This TCR was sampled from a woman between 70 and 85 years old with Graves' ophthalmopathy. V is TRBV6-1 and J is TRBJ2-3, with 9 bases lining up with TRBD2. The source material was blood. CDR3 sequence (DNA): TGTGCCACCGCGCCTAGGACTAGCGGCACAGATACGCAGTATTTT. Its protein is CATAPRTSGTDTQYF.